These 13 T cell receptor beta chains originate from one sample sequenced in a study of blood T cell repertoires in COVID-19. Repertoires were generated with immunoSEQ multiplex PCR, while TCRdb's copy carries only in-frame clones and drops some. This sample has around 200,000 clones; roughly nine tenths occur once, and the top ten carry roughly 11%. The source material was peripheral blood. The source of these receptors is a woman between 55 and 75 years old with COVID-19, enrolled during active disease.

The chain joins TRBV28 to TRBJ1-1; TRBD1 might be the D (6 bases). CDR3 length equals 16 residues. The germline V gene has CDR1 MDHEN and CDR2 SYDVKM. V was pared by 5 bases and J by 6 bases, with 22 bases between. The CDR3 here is CASSRSGFRDTAEAFF. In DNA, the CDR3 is TGTGCCAGCAGTCGGTCCGGGTTCAGGGACACGGCTGAAGCTTTCTTT.

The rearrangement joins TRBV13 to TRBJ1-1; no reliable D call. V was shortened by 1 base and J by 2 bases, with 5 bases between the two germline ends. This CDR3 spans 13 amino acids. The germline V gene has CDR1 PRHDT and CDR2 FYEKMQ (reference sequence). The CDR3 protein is CASSLVTNTEAFF. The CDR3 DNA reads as TGTGCCAGCAGCTTAGTTACAAACACTGAAGCTTTCTTT.

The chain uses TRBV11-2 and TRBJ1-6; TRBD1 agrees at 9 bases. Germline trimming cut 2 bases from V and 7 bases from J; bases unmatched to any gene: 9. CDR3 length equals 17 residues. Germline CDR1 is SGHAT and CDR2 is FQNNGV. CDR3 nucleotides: TGTGCCAGCAGCTTAATTTCCAGAGGGACAGGGAATTCACCCCTCCACTTT. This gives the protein CASSLISRGTGNSPLHF.

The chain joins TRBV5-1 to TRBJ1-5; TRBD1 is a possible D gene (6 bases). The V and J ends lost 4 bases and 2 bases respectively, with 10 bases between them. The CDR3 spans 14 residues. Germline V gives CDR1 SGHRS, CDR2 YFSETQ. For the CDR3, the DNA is TGCGCCAGCAGCCCGACAGGTGGCAATCAGCCCCAGCATTTT. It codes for CASSPTGGNQPQHF.

DNA of the CDR3: TGTGCCAGCTCAGAGGACAGGGCTTATGGCTACACCTTC. Translated: CASSEDRAYGYTF. The chain carries TRBV6-5 and TRBJ1-2; 8 bases align to TRBD1. From germline, CDR1 is MNHEY and CDR2 SVGAGI. V shed 8 bases, J shed 5 bases, and the junction held 7 bases outside the gene matches. The CDR3 has 13 amino acids.

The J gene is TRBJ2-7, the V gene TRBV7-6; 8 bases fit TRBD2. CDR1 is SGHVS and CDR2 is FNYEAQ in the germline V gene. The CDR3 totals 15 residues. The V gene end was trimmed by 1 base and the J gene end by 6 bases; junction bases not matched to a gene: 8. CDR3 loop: CASSLGSGSQSEQYF. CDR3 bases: TGTGCCAGCAGCTTAGGGAGCGGGAGCCAATCCGAGCAGTACTTC.

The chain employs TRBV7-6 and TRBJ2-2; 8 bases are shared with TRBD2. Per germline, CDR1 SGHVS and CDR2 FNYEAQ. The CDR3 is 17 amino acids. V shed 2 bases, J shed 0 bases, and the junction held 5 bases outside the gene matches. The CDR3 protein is CASSLKLAGSNTGELFF. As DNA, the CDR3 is TGTGCCAGCAGCTTAAAGTTAGCGGGATCGAACACCGGGGAGCTGTTTTTT.

DNA of the CDR3: TGTGCCAGCAGCTTATCTCATGAGCAGTTCTTC. Translated, it gives CASSLSHEQFF. This chain joins TRBV11-2 and TRBJ2-1; D is undetermined. This CDR3 contains 11 residues. Trimming pared 2 bases from V and 8 bases from J, leaving 4 bases between. Germline lookup yields CDR1 SGHAT and CDR2 FQNNGV.

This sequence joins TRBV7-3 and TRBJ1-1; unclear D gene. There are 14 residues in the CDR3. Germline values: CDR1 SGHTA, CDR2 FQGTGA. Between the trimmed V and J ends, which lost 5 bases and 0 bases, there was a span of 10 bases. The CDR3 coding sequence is TGTGCCAGCAGCGCAGGACTCATGAACACTGAAGCTTTCTTT. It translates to CASSAGLMNTEAFF. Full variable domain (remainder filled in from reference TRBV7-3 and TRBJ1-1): GAGVSQTPSNKVTEKGKYVELRCDPISGHTALYWYRQSLGQGPEFLIYFQGTGAADDSGLPNDRFFAVRPEGSVSTLKIQRTERGDSAVYLCASSAGLMNTEAFFGQGTRLTVV.

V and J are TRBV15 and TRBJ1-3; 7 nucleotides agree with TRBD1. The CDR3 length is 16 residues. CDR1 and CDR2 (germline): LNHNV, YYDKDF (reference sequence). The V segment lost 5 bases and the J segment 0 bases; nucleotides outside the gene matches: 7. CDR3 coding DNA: TGTGCCACCAGCCCGGGGACAGAGAACTCTGGAAACACCATATATTTT. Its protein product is CATSPGTENSGNTIYF. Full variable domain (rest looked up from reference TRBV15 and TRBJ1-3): DAMVIQNPRYQVTQFGKPVTLSCSQTLNHNVMYWYQQKSSQAPKLLFHYYDKDFNNEADTPDNFQSRRPNTSFCFLDIRSPGLGDTAMYLCATSPGTENSGNTIYFGEGSWLTVV.

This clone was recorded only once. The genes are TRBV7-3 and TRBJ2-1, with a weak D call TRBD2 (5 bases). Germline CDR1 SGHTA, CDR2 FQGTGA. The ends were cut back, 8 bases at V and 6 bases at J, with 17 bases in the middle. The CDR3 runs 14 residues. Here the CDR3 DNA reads TGTGCCAGCGAGGGAGCCGGACGTCCCAATGAGCAGTTCTTC. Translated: CASEGAGRPNEQFF.

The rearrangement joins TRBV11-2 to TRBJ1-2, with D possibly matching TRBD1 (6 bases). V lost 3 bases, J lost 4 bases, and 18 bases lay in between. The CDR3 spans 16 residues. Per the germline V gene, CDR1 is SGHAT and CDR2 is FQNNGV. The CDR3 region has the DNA TGTGCCAGCAGCTTGGGGCTGGGTAGGGGGTTCTATGGCTACACCTTC. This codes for CASSLGLGRGFYGYTF.

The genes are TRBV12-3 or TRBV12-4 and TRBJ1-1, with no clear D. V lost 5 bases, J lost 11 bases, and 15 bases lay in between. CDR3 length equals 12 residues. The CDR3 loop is CASSPLQAGAFF. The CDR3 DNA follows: TGTGCCAGCAGTCCTCTTCAGGCGGGGGCTTTCTTT.